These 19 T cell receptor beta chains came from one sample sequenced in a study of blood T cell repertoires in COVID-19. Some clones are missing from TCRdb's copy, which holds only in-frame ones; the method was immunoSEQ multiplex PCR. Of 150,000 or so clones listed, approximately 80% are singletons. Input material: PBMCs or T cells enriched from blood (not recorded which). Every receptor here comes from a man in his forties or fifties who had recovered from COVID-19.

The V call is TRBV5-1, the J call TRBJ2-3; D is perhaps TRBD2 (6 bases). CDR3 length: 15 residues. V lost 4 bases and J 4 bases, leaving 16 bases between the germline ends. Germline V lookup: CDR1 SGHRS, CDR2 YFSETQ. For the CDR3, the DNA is TGCGCCAGCAGCGCCCCTCCCGGGGGTGCAGATACGCAGTATTTT. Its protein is CASSAPPGGADTQYF.

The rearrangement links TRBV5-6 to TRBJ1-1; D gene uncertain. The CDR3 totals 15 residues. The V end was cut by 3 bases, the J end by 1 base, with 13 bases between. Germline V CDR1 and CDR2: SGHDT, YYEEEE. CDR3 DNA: TGTGCCAGCAGCTCTAGACGGCAGTCGAACACTGAAGCTTTCTTT. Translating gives CASSSRRQSNTEAFF.

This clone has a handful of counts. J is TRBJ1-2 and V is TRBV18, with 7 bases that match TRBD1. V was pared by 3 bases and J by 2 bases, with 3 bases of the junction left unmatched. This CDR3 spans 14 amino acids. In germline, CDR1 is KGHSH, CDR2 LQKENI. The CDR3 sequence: CASSPGQENYGYTF. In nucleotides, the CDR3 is TGTGCCAGCTCACCTGGACAGGAGAACTATGGCTACACCTTC.

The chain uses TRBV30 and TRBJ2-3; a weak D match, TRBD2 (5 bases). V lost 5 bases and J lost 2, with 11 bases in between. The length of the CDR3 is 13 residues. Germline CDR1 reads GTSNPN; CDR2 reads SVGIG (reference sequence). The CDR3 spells CAWASSPTDTQYF. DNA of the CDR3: TGTGCCTGGGCCTCTAGCCCCACAGATACGCAGTATTTT.

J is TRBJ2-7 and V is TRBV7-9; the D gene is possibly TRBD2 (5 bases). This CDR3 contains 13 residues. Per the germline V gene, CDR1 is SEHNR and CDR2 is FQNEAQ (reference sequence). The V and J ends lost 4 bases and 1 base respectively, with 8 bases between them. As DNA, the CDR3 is TGTGCCAGCAGCTGGAGGCAGTCCTACGAGCAGTACGTC. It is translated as CASSWRQSYEQYV.

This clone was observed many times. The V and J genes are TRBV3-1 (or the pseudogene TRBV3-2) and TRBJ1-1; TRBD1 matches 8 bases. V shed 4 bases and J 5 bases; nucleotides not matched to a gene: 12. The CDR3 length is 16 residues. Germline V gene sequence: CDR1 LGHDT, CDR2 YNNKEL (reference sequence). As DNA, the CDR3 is TGTGCCAGCAGCCTTGGGACAGGTCAAGCCGGGACTGAAGCTTTCTTT. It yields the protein CASSLGTGQAGTEAFF.

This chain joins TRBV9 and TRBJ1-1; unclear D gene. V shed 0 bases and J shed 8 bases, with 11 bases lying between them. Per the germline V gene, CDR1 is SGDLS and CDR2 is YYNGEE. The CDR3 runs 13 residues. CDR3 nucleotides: TGTGCCAGCAGCGTAGTGGGAGCATCGGAAGCTTTCTTT. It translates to CASSVVGASEAFF.

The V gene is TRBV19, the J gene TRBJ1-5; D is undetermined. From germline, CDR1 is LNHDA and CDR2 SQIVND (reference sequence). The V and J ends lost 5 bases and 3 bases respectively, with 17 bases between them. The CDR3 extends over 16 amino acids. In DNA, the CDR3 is TGTGCCAGTAGTTTAACTGAGATAGCCCTCAATCAGCCCCAGCATTTT. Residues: CASSLTEIALNQPQHF.

CDR3 nucleotide sequence: TGTGCCGGACGGACAGGGGGCGGTGACACTGAAGCTTTCTTT. Translation: CAGRTGGGDTEAFF. This rearrangement joins TRBV10-3 to TRBJ1-1; 11 positions agree with TRBD1. Trimming took 11 bases from V and 3 from J; bases not matched to a gene: 8. Germline values: CDR1 ENHRY, CDR2 SYGVKD. This CDR3 comprises 14 residues.

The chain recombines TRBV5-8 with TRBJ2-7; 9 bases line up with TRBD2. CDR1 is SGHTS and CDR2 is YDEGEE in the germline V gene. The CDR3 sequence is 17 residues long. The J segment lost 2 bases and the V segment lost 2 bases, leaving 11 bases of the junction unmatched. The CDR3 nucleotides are TGTGCCAGCAGCTTCCGTTATGGGCGGGGGGGAGCCTACGAGCAGTACTTC. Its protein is CASSFRYGRGGAYEQYF.

CDR3 coding DNA: TGCGCCAAGGGGACAAAAGAGCAGTACGTC. Translation gives CAKGTKEQYV. This chain connects TRBV10-1 to TRBJ2-7, with D perhaps TRBD1 (6 bases). The germline V gene encodes CDR1 WNHNN and CDR2 SYGVQD (reference sequence). The CDR3 covers 10 residues. V lost 10 bases and J 7 bases, leaving 11 bases between the germline ends.

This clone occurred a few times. The CDR3 DNA follows: TGCGCCAGCAGCTTGGGGCTAGCCGCAGATACGCAGTATTTT. It codes for CASSLGLAADTQYF. The V call is TRBV5-1, the J call TRBJ2-3; D may be TRBD2 (5 bases). Trimming took off 0 bases at V and 4 bases at J, with 9 bases between the two ends. Germline V CDR1 and CDR2: SGHRS, YFSETQ. The CDR3 runs 14 residues. Combining the CDR3 with reference TRBV5-1 and TRBJ2-3 gives the whole variable domain KAGVTQTPRYLIKTRGQQVTLSCSPISGHRSVSWYQQTPGQGLQFLFEYFSETQRNKGNFPGRFSGRQFSNSRSEMNVSTLELGDSALYLCASSLGLAADTQYFGPGTRLTVL.

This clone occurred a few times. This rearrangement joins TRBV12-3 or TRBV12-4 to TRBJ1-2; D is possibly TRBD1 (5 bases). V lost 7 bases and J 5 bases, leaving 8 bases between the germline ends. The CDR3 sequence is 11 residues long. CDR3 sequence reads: CASTQGYGYTF. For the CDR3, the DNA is TGTGCCAGCACCCAGGGATATGGCTACACCTTC.

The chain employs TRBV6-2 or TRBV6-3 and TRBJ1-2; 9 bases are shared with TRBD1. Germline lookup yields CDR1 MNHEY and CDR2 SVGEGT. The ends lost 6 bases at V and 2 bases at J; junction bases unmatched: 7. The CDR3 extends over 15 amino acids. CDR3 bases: TGTGCCAGCAGCTCGCACGGACAGGGGAACTATGGCTACACCTTC. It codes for CASSSHGQGNYGYTF.

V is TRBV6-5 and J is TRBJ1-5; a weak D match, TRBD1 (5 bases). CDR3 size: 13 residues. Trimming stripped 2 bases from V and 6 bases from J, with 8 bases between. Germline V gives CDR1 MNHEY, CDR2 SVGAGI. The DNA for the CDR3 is TGTGCCAGCAGTTACGTCGGGGGTCAGCCCCAGCATTTT. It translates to CASSYVGGQPQHF.

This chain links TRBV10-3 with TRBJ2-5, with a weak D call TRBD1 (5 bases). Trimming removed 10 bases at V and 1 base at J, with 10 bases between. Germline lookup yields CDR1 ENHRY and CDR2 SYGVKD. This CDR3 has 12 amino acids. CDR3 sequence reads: CATRTTQETQYF. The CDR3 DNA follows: TGTGCCACCCGGACAACCCAAGAGACCCAGTACTTC.

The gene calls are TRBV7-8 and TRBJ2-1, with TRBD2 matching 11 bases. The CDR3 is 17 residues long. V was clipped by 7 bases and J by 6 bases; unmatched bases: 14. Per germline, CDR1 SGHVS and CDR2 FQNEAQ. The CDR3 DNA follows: TGTGCCAGCACCGTTAGTCCCCGTCTAGCGGGGGGCAATGAGCAGTTCTTC. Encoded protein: CASTVSPRLAGGNEQFF.

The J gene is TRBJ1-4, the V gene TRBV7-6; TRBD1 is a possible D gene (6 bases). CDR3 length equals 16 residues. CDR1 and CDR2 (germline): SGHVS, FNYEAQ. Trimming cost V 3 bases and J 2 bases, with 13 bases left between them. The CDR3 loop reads CASSLGAGPTNEKLFF. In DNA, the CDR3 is TGTGCCAGCAGCTTGGGGGCCGGGCCGACTAATGAAAAACTGTTTTTT. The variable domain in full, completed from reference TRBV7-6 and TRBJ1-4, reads GAGVSQSPRYKVTKRGQDVALRCDPISGHVSLYWYRQALGQGPEFLTYFNYEAQQDKSGLPNDRFSAERPEGSISTLTIQRTEQRDSAMYRCASSLGAGPTNEKLFFGSGTQLSVL.

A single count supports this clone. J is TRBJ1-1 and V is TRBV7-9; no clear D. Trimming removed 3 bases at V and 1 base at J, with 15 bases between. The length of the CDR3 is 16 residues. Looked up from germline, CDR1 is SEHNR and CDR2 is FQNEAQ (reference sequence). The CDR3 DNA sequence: TGTGCCAGCAGCTTTGGCCATGCGGTGGAGAACACTGAAGCTTTCTTT. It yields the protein CASSFGHAVENTEAFF. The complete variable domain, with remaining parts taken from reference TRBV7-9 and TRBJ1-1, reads DTGVSQNPRHKITKRGQNVTFRCDPISEHNRLYWYRQTLGQGPEFLTYFQNEAQLEKSRLLSDRFSAERPKGSFSTLEIQRTEQGDSAMYLCASSFGHAVENTEAFFGQGTRLTVV.